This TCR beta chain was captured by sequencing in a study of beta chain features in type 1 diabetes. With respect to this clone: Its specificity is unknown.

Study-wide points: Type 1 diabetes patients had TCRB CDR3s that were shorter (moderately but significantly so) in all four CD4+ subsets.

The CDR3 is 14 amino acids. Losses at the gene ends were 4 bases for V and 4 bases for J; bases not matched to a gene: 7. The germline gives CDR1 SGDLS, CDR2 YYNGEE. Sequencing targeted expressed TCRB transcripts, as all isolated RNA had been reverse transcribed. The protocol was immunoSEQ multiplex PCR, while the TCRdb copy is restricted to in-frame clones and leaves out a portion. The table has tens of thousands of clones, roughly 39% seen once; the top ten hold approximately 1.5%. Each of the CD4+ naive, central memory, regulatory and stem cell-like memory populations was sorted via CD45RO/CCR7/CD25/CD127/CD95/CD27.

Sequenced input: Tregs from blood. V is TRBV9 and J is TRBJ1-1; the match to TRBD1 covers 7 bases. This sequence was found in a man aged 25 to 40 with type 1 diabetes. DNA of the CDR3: TGTGCCAGCAGCATCGGTTCAGGGGGCACTGAAGCTTTCTTT. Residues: CASSIGSGGTEAFF.